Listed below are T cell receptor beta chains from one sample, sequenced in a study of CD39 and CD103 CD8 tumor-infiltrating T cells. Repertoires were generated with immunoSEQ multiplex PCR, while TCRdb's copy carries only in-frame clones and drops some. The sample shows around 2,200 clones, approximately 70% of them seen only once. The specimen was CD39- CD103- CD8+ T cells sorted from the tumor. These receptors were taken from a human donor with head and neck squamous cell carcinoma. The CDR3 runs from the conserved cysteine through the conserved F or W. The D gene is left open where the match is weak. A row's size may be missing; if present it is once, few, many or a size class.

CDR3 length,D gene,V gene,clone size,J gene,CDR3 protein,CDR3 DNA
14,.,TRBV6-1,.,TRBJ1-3,CASGRVNSGNTIYF,TGTGCCAGCGGTAGGGTAAACTCTGGAAACACCATATATTTT
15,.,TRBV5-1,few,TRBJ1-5,CASSLEGGGNQPQHF,TGCGCCAGCAGCTTGGAAGGGGGTGGCAATCAGCCCCAGCATTTT
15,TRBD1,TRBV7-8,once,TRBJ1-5,CASSHGQGGNQPQHF,TGTGCCAGCAGCCACGGACAGGGGGGCAATCAGCCCCAGCATTTT
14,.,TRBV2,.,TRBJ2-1,CASSESSSRDEQFF,TGTGCCAGCAGTGAAAGTTCTAGCCGGGATGAGCAGTTCTTC
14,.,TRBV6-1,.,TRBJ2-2,CASSEQAGPGELFF,TGTGCCAGCAGTGAACAGGCAGGGCCCGGGGAGCTGTTTTTT
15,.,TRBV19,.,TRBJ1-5,CASSIAGASNQPQHF,TGTGCCAGTAGTATTGCCGGGGCAAGCAATCAGCCCCAGCATTTT
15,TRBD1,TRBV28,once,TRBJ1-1,CASSLGQGGYTEAFF,TGTGCCAGCAGTTTAGGACAGGGAGGATACACTGAAGCTTTCTTT
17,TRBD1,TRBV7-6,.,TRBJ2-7,CASSLEVLGTGAYEQYF,TGTGCCAGCAGCTTAGAGGTCCTAGGGACAGGGGCCTACGAGCAGTACTTC
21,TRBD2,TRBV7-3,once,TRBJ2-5,CASSLPLWTSGGNAPKETQYF,TGTGCCAGCAGCTTACCCCTTTGGACTAGCGGGGGGAATGCCCCTAAAGAGACCCAGTACTTC
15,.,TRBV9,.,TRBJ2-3,CASSVEGGGTDTQYF,TGTGCCAGCAGCGTAGAGGGGGGGGGCACAGATACGCAGTATTTT
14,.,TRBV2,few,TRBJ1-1,CASTGVGPNTEAFF,TGTGCCAGCACCGGGGTGGGCCCGAACACTGAAGCTTTCTTT
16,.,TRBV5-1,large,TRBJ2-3,CASSFFLGGGTDTQYF,TGCGCCAGCAGCTTCTTCTTGGGGGGTGGCACAGATACGCAGTATTTT
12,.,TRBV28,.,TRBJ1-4,CAGRGTNEKLFF,TGTGCCGGCAGGGGAACTAATGAAAAACTGTTTTTT
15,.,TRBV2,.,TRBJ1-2,CASRTLEQAGNGYTF,TGTGCCAGCAGAACCCTCGAACAGGCGGGAAATGGCTACACCTTC
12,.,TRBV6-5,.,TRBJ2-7,CASSQSTEEQYF,TGTGCCAGCAGCCAAAGCACGGAGGAGCAGTACTTC
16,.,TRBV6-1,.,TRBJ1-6,CASSDPAGSGNSPLHF,TGTGCCAGCAGTGACCCGGCGGGCTCGGGAAATTCACCCCTCCACTTT
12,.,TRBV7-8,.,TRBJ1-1,CASSWLGTETFF,TGTGCCAGCAGCTGGCTCGGTACTGAAACTTTCTTT
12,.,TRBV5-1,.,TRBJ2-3,CASSLAVTVKYF,TGCGCCAGCAGCTTGGCCGTCACAGTCAAGTATTTT
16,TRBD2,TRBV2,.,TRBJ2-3,CASSRVGGGAGDTQYF,TGTGCCAGCAGTCGGGTTGGCGGGGGGGCGGGAGATACGCAGTATTTT
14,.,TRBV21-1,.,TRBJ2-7,CASSPLDRTYEQYF,TGTGCCAGCAGCCCACTGGACAGAACCTACGAGCAGTACTTC
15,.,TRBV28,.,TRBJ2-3,CASSFEAGGADTQYF,TGTGCCAGCAGTTTCGAGGCCGGGGGAGCAGATACGCAGTATTTT
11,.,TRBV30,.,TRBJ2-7,CALVHSYEQYF,TGTGCTTTGGTCCACTCCTACGAGCAGTACTTC
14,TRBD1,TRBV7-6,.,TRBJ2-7,CASSPGTGTYEQYF,TGTGCCAGCAGCCCAGGGACAGGGACCTACGAGCAGTACTTC
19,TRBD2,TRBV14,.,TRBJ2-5,CASSQDPASAGGIQETQYF,TGTGCCAGCAGCCAAGATCCGGCGTCCGCCGGGGGGATACAAGAGACCCAGTACTTC
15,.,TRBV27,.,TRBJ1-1,CASSLSRGMNTEAFF,TGTGCCAGCAGTTTATCTCGGGGAATGAACACTGAAGCTTTCTTT
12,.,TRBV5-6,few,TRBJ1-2,CASNFMGGGYTF,TGTGCCAGCAACTTCATGGGGGGAGGCTACACCTTC